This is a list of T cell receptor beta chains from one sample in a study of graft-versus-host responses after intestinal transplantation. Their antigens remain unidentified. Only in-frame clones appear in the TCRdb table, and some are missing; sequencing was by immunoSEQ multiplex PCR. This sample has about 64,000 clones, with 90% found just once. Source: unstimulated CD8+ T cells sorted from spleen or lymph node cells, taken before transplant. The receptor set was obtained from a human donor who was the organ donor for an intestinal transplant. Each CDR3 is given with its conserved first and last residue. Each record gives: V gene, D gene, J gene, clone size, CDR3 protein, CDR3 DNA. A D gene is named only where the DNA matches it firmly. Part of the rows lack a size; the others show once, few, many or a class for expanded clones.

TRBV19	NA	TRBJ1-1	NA	CASTPSPSGTEAFF	TGTGCCAGTACCCCGTCCCCAAGCGGCACTGAAGCTTTCTTT
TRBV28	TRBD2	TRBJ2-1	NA	CASSLAAGGRAASYNEQFF	TGTGCCAGCAGTTTAGCGGCCGGCGGGAGGGCCGCCTCCTACAATGAGCAGTTCTTC
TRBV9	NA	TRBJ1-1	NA	CASSVEGESTEAFF	TGTGCCAGCAGCGTAGAAGGGGAATCAACTGAAGCTTTCTTT
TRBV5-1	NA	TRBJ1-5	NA	CASSPWRGQPQHF	TGCGCCAGCAGCCCTTGGAGGGGACAGCCCCAGCATTTT
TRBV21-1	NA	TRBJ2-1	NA	CASSSKRAGVKDEQFF	TGTGCCAGCAGCTCAAAGAGGGCGGGAGTTAAAGATGAGCAGTTCTTC
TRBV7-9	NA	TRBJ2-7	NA	CASSLARSYEQYF	TGTGCCAGCAGCTTAGCTCGCTCCTACGAGCAGTACTTC
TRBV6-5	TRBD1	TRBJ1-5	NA	CASSNGQGEGQPQHF	TGTGCCAGCAGTAACGGACAGGGGGAGGGTCAGCCCCAGCATTTT
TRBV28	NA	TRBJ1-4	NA	CASSLPGEVGEKLFF	TGTGCCAGCAGTTTACCGGGGGAAGTGGGCGAAAAACTGTTTTTT
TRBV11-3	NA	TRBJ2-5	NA	CASSLRGTQYF	TGTGCCAGCAGCTTGCGGGGGACCCAGTACTTC
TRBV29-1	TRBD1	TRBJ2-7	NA	CSVAGTDYQEQYF	TGCAGCGTTGCCGGGACAGACTACCAAGAGCAGTACTTC
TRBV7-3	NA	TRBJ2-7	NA	CASSLDGSGNEQYF	TGTGCCAGCAGCTTAGACGGGAGCGGTAACGAGCAGTACTTC
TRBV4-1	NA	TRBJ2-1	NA	CASSQASVSSYNEQFF	TGCGCCAGCAGCCAAGCAAGTGTCAGCTCCTACAATGAGCAGTTCTTC
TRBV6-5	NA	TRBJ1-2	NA	CASRLTGTGGYTF	TGTGCCAGCAGGCTAACAGGGACGGGTGGCTACACCTTC
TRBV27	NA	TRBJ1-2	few	CASSLDVDGDGYTF	TGTGCCAGCAGTTTAGATGTGGACGGGGATGGCTACACCTTC